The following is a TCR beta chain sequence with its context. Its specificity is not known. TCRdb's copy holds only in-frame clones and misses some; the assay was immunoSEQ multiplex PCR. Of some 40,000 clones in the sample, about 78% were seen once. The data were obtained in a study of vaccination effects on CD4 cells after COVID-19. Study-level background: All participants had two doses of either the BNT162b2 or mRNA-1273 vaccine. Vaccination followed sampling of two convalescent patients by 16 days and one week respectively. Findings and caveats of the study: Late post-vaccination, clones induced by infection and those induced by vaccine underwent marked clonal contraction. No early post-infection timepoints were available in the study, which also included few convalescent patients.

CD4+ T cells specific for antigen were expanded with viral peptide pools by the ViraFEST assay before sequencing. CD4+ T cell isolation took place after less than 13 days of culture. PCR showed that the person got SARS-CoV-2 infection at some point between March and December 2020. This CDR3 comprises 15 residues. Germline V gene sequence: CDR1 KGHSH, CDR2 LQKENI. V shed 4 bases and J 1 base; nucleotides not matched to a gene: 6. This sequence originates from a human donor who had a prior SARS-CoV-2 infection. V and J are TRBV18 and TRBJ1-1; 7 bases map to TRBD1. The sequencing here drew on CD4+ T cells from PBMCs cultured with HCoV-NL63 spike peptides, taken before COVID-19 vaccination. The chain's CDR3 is CASSHGGTANTEAFF. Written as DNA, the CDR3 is TGTGCCAGCTCACACGGTGGGACAGCGAACACTGAAGCTTTCTTT.